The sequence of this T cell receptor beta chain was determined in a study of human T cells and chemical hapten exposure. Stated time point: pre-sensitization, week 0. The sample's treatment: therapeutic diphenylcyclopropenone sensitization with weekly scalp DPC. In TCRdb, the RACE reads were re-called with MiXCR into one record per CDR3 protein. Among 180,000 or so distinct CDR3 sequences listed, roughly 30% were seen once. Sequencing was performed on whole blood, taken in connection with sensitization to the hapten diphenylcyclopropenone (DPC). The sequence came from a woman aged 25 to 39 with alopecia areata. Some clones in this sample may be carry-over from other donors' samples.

This CDR3 reads CASSQEGGEQYF. The CDR3 DNA reads TGCGCCAGCAGCCAAGAAGGGGGCGAGCAGTACTTC. The V call is TRBV4-3, the J call TRBJ2-7; D may be TRBD1 (6 bases). Trimming shortened V by 0 bases and J by 6 bases, and 6 bases separated the two germline ends. The length of the CDR3 is 12 residues. CDR1 is LGHNA, CDR2 YSLEER, per germline.